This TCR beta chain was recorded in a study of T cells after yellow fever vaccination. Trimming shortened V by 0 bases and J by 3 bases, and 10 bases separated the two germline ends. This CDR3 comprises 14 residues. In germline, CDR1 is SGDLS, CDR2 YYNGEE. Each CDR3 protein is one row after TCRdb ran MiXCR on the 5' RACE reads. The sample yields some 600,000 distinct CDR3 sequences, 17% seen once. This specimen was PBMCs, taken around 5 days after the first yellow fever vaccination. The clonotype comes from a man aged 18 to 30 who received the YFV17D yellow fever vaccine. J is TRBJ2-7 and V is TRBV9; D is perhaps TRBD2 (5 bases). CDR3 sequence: CASSVGGAGYEQYF. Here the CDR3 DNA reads TGTGCCAGCAGCGTAGGCGGTGCGGGCTACGAGCAGTACTTC. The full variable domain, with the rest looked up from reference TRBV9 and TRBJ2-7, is DSGVTQTPKHLITATGQRVTLRCSPRSGDLSVYWYQQSLDQGLQFLIQYYNGEERAKGNILERFSAQQFPDLHSELNLSSLELGDSALYFCASSVGGAGYEQYFGPGTRLTVT.